The rows below give T cell receptor beta chains drawn from one sample of a study of T cells in tuberculosis. Assay used: immunoSEQ multiplex PCR; TCRdb lists only in-frame clones, some missing. The profile shows tens of thousands of clones, about 91% of them singletons. This material consisted of PBMCs, taken at tuberculosis diagnosis. The receptors derive from an adult with tuberculosis. Some clones in this sample may be carry-over from other donors' samples. Each CDR3 is given without its conserved first and last residue. Fields, in order: V gene, clone size, J gene, CDR3 protein. Expanded clones are given a class, and other clones once, few, many or no size at all.

v_gene: TRBV7-8; abundance: once; j_gene: TRBJ2-3; CDR3aa: ASSLARGGGTDTQY
v_gene: TRBV5-6; abundance: medium-sized; j_gene: TRBJ2-2; CDR3aa: ASTLLEGRVDTGELF
v_gene: TRBV18; abundance: NA; j_gene: TRBJ2-2; CDR3aa: ASSLTGETGELF
v_gene: TRBV10-3; abundance: NA; j_gene: TRBJ1-1; CDR3aa: AISDPDRGLHTEAF
v_gene: TRBV11-2; abundance: NA; j_gene: TRBJ2-2; CDR3aa: ASSLRLGSNTGELF
v_gene: TRBV6-6; abundance: NA; j_gene: TRBJ1-1; CDR3aa: ASTRSPGHNTEAF
v_gene: TRBV7-9; abundance: few; j_gene: TRBJ2-3; CDR3aa: ASSFSPLAGGTTDTQY
v_gene: TRBV6-1; abundance: NA; j_gene: TRBJ1-6; CDR3aa: ASSLLASPLH
v_gene: TRBV6-1; abundance: NA; j_gene: TRBJ2-3; CDR3aa: ASNRGFGDTQY
v_gene: TRBV5-6; abundance: NA; j_gene: TRBJ1-1; CDR3aa: ASSLEDRSEAF
v_gene: TRBV6-6; abundance: NA; j_gene: TRBJ1-2; CDR3aa: ASSADKNYGYT
v_gene: TRBV30; abundance: NA; j_gene: TRBJ2-1; CDR3aa: AWSHDELLVYNEQF
v_gene: TRBV6-1; abundance: NA; j_gene: TRBJ1-5; CDR3aa: ASSEVGGGAYSNQPQH
v_gene: TRBV5-5; abundance: NA; j_gene: TRBJ1-1; CDR3aa: ASSLDAGYNTEAF
v_gene: TRBV5-1; abundance: NA; j_gene: TRBJ1-2; CDR3aa: ASSRGFAYGYT
v_gene: TRBV2; abundance: NA; j_gene: TRBJ1-2; CDR3aa: ASSNTGFGGYT
v_gene: TRBV28; abundance: once; j_gene: TRBJ2-7; CDR3aa: ASSLPASKVHEQY
v_gene: TRBV7-2; abundance: NA; j_gene: TRBJ2-7; CDR3aa: ASSTNPGQGWEQY
v_gene: TRBV5-5; abundance: NA; j_gene: TRBJ1-1; CDR3aa: ASSLIRGRNTEAF
v_gene: TRBV6-1; abundance: NA; j_gene: TRBJ2-3; CDR3aa: ASSDAGTSGSDTQY
v_gene: TRBV5-5; abundance: once; j_gene: TRBJ1-1; CDR3aa: ASSLEWDTAF
v_gene: TRBV6-1; abundance: once; j_gene: TRBJ2-1; CDR3aa: ASSAPGLVEHNVDEQF
v_gene: TRBV5-1; abundance: NA; j_gene: TRBJ2-7; CDR3aa: ASSLGSTGKNYEQY
v_gene: TRBV19; abundance: NA; j_gene: TRBJ1-4; CDR3aa: ASTQSSHNEKLF
v_gene: TRBV6-5; abundance: NA; j_gene: TRBJ2-3; CDR3aa: ASSQRDTGDTQY
v_gene: TRBV6-5; abundance: NA; j_gene: TRBJ1-1; CDR3aa: ASSYSTTGMNTEAF
v_gene: TRBV19; abundance: NA; j_gene: TRBJ1-1; CDR3aa: ASSEGRLNTEAF
v_gene: TRBV7-6; abundance: NA; j_gene: TRBJ2-1; CDR3aa: ASSAGYRSPPRNEQF
v_gene: TRBV9; abundance: NA; j_gene: TRBJ2-1; CDR3aa: ASRSQQGAEQF
v_gene: TRBV29-1; abundance: NA; j_gene: TRBJ2-7; CDR3aa: SVEGTGPYEQY
v_gene: TRBV10-3; abundance: NA; j_gene: TRBJ1-1; CDR3aa: AISESTGGFTEAF
v_gene: TRBV27; abundance: NA; j_gene: TRBJ2-3; CDR3aa: ASSPSADTQY
v_gene: TRBV9; abundance: NA; j_gene: TRBJ2-1; CDR3aa: ASSVLTGVTYNEQF
v_gene: TRBV10-3; abundance: NA; j_gene: TRBJ2-3; CDR3aa: AIMVGSGGTTDTQY
v_gene: TRBV6-6; abundance: NA; j_gene: TRBJ1-2; CDR3aa: ASSYSLDRNYGYT
v_gene: TRBV5-6; abundance: NA; j_gene: TRBJ1-2; CDR3aa: ASSSPTQVNYGYT
v_gene: TRBV4-1; abundance: NA; j_gene: TRBJ1-1; CDR3aa: ASSPVAGNTEAF
v_gene: TRBV27; abundance: NA; j_gene: TRBJ1-2; CDR3aa: ASSPAPGQGFLLHGYT
v_gene: TRBV7-9; abundance: NA; j_gene: TRBJ1-5; CDR3aa: ASSFSTGALRNQPQH
v_gene: TRBV19; abundance: NA; j_gene: TRBJ2-7; CDR3aa: ASNTGGAGYEQY
v_gene: TRBV5-5; abundance: NA; j_gene: TRBJ2-1; CDR3aa: ASSRGQGPYNEQF
v_gene: TRBV14; abundance: once; j_gene: TRBJ2-1; CDR3aa: ASSQGLVVYNEQF
v_gene: TRBV19; abundance: NA; j_gene: TRBJ1-1; CDR3aa: ASRTTGLNTEAF
v_gene: TRBV27; abundance: once; j_gene: TRBJ2-7; CDR3aa: ASRTYRGGGYEQY
v_gene: TRBV6-1; abundance: NA; j_gene: TRBJ1-6; CDR3aa: ASVTGNNSPLH
v_gene: TRBV27; abundance: NA; j_gene: TRBJ2-6; CDR3aa: ASSLYNSGANVLT
v_gene: TRBV9; abundance: NA; j_gene: TRBJ2-7; CDR3aa: ASSVSGVEEQY
v_gene: TRBV19; abundance: NA; j_gene: TRBJ2-1; CDR3aa: ASRPGQGANEQF